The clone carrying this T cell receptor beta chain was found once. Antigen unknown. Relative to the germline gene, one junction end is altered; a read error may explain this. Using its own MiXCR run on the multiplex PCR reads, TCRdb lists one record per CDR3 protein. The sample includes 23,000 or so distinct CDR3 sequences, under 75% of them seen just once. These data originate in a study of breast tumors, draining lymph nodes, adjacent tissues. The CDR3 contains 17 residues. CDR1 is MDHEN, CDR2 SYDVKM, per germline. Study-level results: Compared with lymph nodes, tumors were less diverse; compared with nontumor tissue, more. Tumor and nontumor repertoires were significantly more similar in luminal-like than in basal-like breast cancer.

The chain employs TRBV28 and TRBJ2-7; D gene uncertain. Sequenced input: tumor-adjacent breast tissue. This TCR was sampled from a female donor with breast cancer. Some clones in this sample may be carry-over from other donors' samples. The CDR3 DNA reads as TGTGCCAGCAGTTCCGTCCACATCGGACGTGTTTCCTACGAGCAGTCCTTC. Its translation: CASSSVHIGRVSYEQSF.